This passage covers 4 T cell receptor beta chains from one sample sequenced in a study of identical twins. TCRdb re-analysed the 5' RACE reads in MiXCR, keeping a single row per CDR3 protein. The sample lists hundreds of thousands of distinct CDR3 sequences, 5.5% to 7% occurring once. This sample also belongs to another study, concerning yellow fever vaccine responses in identical twins.

Specimen: memory (CD45RO+) T cells sorted from blood. Receptor source: a woman aged 18 to 35 in good health.

This clonotype was counted ten times or more. CDR3: CASSFRLAGTQETQYF. In DNA, the CDR3 is TGTGCCAGCAGTTTCCGGCTAGCGGGCACCCAAGAGACCCAGTACTTC. The V call is TRBV12-3 or TRBV12-4, the J call TRBJ2-5; the match to TRBD2 covers 8 bases. J lost 1 base, V lost 3 bases, and 7 bases had no gene match. This CDR3 is 16 amino acids long.

This clonotype was observed a few times. The chain is built from TRBV10-3 and TRBJ2-7; D may be TRBD1 or TRBD2 (5 bases each). The V end was cut by 3 bases, the J end by 6 bases, with 12 bases between. Germline V gene data show CDR1 as ENHRY and CDR2 as SYGVKD. The CDR3 length is 13 residues. In nucleotides, the CDR3 is TGTGCCATCAGTGATTTAGGGGCGGGCGAGCAGTACTTC. Translating it yields CAISDLGAGEQYF.

The chain combines TRBV7-2 with TRBJ2-1; 10 bases are a match to TRBD2. The germline V gene encodes CDR1 SGHTA and CDR2 FQGNSA. The ends lost 6 bases at V and 2 bases at J; junction bases unmatched: 4. This CDR3 has 15 residues. The CDR3 here is CASSSTSGAYNEQFF. DNA of the CDR3: TGTGCCAGCAGTTCAACTAGCGGGGCCTACAATGAGCAGTTCTTC.

This clonotype was recorded at least ten times. The chain recombines TRBV20-1 with TRBJ2-3, with D perhaps given as TRBD1 or TRBD2 (5 bases each). The germline V gene has CDR1 DFQATT and CDR2 SNEGSKA (reference sequence). This CDR3 has 16 amino acids. V shed 3 bases and J shed 0 bases, with 16 bases lying between them. CDR3 nucleotides: TGCAGTGCTAGTGGTGTTGGGGGTGTGAGCACAGATACGCAGTATTTT. Protein: CSASGVGGVSTDTQYF.